Detailed here is one T cell receptor (beta chain). The data derive from a study of T cell changes during pregnancy in multiple sclerosis. Clones were sequenced by immunoSEQ multiplex PCR, and TCRdb holds only the in-frame ones, with some missing. The data contain approximately 59,000 clones, around 91% of them seen just once; the ten biggest clones take up 1.4% to 1.5%. Here the sequenced sample was peripheral blood, taken in the third trimester of pregnancy. This clonotype originated in a female donor in good health, enrolled as a control in a pregnancy study.

CDR3 sequence reads: CASSWGLAGGHNEQFF. The CDR3 coding sequence is TGTGCCAGCAGCTGGGGGCTAGCGGGGGGCCACAATGAGCAGTTCTTC. The chain joins TRBV21-1 to TRBJ2-1; the table's D call TRBD2 went unverified against the DNA. TRBV21-1 is a listed pseudogene. This CDR3 has 16 amino acids.